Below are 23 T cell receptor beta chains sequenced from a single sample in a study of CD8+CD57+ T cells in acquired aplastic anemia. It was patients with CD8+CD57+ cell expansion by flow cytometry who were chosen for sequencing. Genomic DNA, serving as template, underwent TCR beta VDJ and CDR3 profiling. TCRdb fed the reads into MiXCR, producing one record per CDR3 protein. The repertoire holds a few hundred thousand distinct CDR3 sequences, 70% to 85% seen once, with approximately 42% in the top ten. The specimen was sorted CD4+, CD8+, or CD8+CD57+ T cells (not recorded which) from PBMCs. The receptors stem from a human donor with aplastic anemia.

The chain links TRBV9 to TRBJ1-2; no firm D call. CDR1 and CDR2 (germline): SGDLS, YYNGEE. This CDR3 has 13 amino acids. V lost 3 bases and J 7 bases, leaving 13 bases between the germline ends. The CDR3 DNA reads TGTGCCAGCAGCGACGGACTCAGAGGTGGCTACACCTTC. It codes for CASSDGLRGGYTF.

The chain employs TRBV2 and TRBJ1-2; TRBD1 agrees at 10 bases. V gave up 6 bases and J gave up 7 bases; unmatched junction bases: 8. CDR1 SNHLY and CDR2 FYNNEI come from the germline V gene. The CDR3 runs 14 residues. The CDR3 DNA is TGTGCCAGCAGCCGGACAGGGGGAGAATGTGGCTACACCTTC. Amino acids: CASSRTGGECGYTF.

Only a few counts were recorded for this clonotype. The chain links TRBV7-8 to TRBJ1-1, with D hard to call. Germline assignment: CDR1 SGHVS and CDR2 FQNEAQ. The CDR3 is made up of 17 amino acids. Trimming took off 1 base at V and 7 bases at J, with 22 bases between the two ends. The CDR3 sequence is CASSLEGGPDTQYEAFF. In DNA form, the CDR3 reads TGTGCCAGCAGCTTAGAGGGCGGTCCCGATACGCAGTATGAAGCTTTCTTT.

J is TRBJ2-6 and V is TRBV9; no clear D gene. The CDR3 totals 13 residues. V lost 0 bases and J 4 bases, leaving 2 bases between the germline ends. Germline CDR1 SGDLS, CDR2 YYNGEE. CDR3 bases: TGTGCCAGCAGCGTAGAGGGGGCCAACGTCCTGACTTTC. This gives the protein CASSVEGANVLTF.

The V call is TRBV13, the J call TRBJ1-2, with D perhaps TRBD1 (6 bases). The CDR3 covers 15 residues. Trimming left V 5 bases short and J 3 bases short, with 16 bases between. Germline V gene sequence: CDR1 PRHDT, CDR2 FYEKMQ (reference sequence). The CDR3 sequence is CASSPNTDSYYGYTF. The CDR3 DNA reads TGTGCCAGCAGCCCAAACACGGACAGTTACTATGGCTACACCTTC.

In nucleotides, the CDR3 is TGTGCCAGCAGCAGGGGAGGGGGCGCCGACTATGGCTACTTC. The encoded protein is CASSRGGGADYGYF. This chain uses TRBV7-4 with TRBJ2-5; D possibly uses TRBD1 or TRBD2 (7 bases each). This CDR3 has 14 amino acids. Looked up from germline, CDR1 is SGHVT and CDR2 is SQSDAQ. V was pared by 5 bases and J by 14 bases, with 24 bases between.

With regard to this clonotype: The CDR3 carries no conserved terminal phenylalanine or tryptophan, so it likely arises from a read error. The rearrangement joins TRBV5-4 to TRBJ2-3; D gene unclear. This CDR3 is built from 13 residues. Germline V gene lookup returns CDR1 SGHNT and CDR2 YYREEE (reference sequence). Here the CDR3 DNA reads TGTGCCAGCGGCTTTAGTAGCACAATGACGCAGTATTCA. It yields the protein CASGFSSTMTQYS.

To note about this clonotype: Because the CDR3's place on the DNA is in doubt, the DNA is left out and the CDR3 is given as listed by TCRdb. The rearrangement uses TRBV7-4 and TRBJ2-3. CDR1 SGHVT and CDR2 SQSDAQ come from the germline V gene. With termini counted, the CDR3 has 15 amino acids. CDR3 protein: CASSVVVTRSTSGYF.

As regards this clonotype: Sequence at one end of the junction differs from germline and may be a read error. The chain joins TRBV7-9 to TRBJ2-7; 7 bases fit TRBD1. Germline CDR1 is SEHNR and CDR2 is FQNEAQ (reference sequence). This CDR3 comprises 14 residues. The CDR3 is CASSSTTGNEQFFF. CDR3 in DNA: TGTGCCAGCAGCTCGACGACAGGGAACGAGCAGTTCTTCTTC.

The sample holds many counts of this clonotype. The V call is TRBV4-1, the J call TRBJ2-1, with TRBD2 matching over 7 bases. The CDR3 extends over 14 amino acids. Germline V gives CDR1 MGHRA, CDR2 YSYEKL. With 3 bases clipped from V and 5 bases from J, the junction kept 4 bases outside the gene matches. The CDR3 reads CASSHGTTHNEQFF. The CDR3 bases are TGCGCCAGCAGCCACGGGACTACCCACAATGAGCAGTTCTTC.

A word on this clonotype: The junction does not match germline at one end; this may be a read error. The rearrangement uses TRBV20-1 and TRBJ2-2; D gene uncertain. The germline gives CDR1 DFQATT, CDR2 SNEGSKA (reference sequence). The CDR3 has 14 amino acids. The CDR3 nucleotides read TGCAGTGCTATCGGAGCCAGAGCCACCAGGGAGCTGTTTTTT. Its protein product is CSAIGARATRELFF.

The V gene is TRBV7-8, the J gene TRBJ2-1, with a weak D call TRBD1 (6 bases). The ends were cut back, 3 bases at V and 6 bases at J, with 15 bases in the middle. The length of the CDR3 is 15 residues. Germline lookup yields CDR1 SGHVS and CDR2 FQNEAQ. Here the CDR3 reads CASSFHLGTLNEQFF. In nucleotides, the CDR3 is TGTGCCAGCAGCTTCCACCTCGGGACACTCAATGAGCAGTTCTTC.

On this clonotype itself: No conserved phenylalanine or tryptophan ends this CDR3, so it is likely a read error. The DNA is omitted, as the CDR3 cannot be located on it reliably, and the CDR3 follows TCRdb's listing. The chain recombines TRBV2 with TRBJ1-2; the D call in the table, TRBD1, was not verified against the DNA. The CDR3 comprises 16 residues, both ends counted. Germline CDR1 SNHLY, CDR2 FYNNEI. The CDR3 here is CASGDGDRDTQYFGPG.

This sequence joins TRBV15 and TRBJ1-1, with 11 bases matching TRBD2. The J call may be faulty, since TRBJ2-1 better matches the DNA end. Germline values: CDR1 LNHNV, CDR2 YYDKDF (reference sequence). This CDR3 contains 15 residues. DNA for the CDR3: TGTGCCACCAGCTTCGGGACTAGCGGCTGCACTGAGCAGTTCTTC. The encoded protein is CATSFGTSGCTEQFF.

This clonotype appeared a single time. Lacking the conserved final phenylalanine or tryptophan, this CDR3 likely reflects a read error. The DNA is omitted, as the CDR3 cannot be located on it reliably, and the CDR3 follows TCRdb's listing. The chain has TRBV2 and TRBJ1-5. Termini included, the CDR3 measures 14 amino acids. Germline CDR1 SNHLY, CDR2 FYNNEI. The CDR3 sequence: CASRDAGTNKPQLC.

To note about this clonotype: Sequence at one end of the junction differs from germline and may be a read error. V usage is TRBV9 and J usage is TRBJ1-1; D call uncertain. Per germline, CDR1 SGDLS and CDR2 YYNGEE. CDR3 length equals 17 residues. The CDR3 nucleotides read TGTGCCAGCAGCGTAGAGGACTCGCCCCTGGTGAACCCTGAAGCCTTCTTT. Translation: CASSVEDSPLVNPEAFF.

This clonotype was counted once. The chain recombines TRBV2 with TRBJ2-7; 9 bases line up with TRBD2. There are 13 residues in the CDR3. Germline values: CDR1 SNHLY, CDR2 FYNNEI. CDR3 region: CLSAGTSCHEQYV. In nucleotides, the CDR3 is TGTCTCAGCGCCGGGACTAGCTGTCACGAGCAGTACGTC.

The DNA for the CDR3 is TGTGCCAGCAGCGTAGGGGTACAGAGCACAGATGCGCCTTTCTTT. Protein: CASSVGVQSTDAPFF. This chain links TRBV9 with TRBJ1-1; D is unresolved. The germline V gene has CDR1 SGDLS and CDR2 YYNGEE. The CDR3 sequence is 15 residues long. V shed 0 bases and J shed 12 bases, with 21 bases lying between them.

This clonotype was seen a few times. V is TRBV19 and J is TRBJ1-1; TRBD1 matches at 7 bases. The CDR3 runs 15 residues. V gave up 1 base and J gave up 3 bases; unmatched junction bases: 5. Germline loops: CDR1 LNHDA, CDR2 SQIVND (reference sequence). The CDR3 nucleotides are TGTGCCAGTAGTATAGCTCTGACAGGGTACACTGAAGCTTTCTTT. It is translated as CASSIALTGYTEAFF. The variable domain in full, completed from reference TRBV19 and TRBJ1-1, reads DGGITQSPKYLFRKEGQNVTLSCEQNLNHDAMYWYRQDPGQGLRLIYYSQIVNDFQKGDIAEGYSVSREKKESFPLTVTSAQKNPTAFYLCASSIALTGYTEAFFGQGTRLTVV.

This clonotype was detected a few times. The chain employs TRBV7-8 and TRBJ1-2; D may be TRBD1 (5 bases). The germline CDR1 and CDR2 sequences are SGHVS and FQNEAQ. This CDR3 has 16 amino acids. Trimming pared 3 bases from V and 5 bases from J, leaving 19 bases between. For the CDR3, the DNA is TGTGCCAGCAGCTTGGCGGGGGATCCCCTCGTATATGGCTACACCTTC. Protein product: CASSLAGDPLVYGYTF.

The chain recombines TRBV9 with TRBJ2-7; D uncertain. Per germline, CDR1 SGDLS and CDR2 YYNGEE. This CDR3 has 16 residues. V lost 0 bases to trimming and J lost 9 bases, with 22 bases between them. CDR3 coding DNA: TGTGCCAGCAGCGTAGGGTCAGATACGCAGTATGCCGGGCAGTACGTC. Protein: CASSVGSDTQYAGQYV.

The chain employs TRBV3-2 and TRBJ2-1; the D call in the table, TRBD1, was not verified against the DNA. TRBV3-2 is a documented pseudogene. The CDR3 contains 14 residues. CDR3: CASSLWDSYNEQFF. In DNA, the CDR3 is TGTGCCAGCAGCCTCTGGGACAGCTACAATGAGCAGTTCTTC.

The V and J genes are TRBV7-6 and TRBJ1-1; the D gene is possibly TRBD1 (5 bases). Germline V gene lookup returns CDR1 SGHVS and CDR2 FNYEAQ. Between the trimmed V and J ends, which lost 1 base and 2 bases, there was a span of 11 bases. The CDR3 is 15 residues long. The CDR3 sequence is CASSLDLRTNTEAFF. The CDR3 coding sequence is TGTGCCAGCAGCTTAGATCTGAGGACAAACACTGAAGCTTTCTTT.